The TCR beta chain described here comes from a study of blood T cell repertoires in COVID-19. Study-level background: Samples taken during acute and convalescent COVID-19 were collected in the United States, Italy and Spain.

Some clones are missing from TCRdb's copy, which holds only in-frame ones; the method was immunoSEQ multiplex PCR. The data show around 220,000 clones, with approximately 90% seen just once and around 6% held by the top ten. The CDR3 is 14 amino acids. From germline, CDR1 is SGHKS and CDR2 YYEKEE (reference sequence). Trimming stripped 6 bases from V and 2 bases from J, with 15 bases between. Sequenced material: PBMCs or T cells enriched from blood (not recorded which). The rearrangement links TRBV5-5 to TRBJ2-7; TRBD2 is a possible D gene (7 bases). The TCR originated in a woman in her 30s with acute COVID-19. The CDR3: CASKPDGGPYEQYF. The CDR3 DNA sequence: TGTGCCAGCAAACCGGACGGGGGGCCCTACGAGCAGTACTTC.